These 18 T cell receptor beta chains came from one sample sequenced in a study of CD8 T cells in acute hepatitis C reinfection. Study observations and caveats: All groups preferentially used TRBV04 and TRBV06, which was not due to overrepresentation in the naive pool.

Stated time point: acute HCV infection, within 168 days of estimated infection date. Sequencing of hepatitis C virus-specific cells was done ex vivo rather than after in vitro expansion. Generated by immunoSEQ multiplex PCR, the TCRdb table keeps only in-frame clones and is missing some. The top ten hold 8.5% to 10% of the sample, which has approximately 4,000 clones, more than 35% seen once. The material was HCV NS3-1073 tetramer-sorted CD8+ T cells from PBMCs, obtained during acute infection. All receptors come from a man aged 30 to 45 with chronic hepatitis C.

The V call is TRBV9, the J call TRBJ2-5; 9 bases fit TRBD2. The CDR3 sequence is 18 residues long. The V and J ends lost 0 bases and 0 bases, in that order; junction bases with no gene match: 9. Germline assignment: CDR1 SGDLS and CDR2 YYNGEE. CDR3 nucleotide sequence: TGTGCCAGCAGCGTAGAAGGTGGTAGCGGGGGATACCAAGAGACCCAGTACTTC. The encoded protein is CASSVEGGSGGYQETQYF.

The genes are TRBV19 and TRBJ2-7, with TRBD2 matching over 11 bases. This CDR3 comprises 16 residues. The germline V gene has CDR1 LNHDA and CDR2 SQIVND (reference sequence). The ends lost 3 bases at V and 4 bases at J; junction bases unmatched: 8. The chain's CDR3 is CASSILGLAAPYEQYF. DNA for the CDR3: TGTGCCAGTAGTATTTTGGGACTAGCGGCACCTTACGAGCAGTACTTC.

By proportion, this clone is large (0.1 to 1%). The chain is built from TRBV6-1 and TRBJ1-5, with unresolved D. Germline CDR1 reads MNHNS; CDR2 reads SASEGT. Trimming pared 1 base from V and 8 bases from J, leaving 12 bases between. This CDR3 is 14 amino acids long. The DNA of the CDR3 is TGTGCCAGCAGTGAAGTGGACGGGAGCGAGCCCCAGCATTTT. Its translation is CASSEVDGSEPQHF.

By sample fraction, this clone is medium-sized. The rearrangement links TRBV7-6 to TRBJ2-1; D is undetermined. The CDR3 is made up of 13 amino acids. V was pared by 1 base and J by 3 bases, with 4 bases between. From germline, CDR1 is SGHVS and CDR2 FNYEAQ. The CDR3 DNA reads TGTGCCAGCAGCTTAGACCACTACAATGAGCAGTTCTTC. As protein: CASSLDHYNEQFF.

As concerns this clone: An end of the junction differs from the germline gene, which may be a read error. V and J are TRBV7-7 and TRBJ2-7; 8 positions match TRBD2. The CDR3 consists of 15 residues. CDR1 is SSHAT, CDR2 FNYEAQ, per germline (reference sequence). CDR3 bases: TGTGCTAGCAGCTTAGAAGCGGGAGTATGGGGCGAGCAGTACTTC. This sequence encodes CASSLEAGVWGEQYF.

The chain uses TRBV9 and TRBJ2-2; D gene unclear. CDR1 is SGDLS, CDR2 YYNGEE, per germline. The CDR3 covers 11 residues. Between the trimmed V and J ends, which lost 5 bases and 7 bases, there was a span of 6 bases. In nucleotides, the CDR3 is TGTGCCAGCAGTTTCGGCGGGGAGCTGTTTTTT. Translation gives CASSFGGELFF.

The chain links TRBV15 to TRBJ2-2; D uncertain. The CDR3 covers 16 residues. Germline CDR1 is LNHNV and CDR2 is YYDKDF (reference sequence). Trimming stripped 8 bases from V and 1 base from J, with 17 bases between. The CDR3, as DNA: TGTGCCACCCATCCCGCAGGTTCGGGGAACACCGGGGAGCTGTTTTTT. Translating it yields CATHPAGSGNTGELFF.

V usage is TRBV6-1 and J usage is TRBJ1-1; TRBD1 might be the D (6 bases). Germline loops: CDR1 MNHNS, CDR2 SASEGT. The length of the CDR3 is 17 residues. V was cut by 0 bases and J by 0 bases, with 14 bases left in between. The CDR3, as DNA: TGTGCCAGCAGTGAAGCGGCAGGGGTTTTCATGAACACTGAAGCTTTCTTT. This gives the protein CASSEAAGVFMNTEAFF.

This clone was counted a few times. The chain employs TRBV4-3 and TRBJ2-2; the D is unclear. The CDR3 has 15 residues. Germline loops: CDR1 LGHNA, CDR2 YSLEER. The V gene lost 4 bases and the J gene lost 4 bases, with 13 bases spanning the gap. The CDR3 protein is CASSPEPTGTGELFF. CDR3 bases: TGCGCCAGCAGCCCGGAACCGACGGGCACCGGGGAGCTGTTTTTT.

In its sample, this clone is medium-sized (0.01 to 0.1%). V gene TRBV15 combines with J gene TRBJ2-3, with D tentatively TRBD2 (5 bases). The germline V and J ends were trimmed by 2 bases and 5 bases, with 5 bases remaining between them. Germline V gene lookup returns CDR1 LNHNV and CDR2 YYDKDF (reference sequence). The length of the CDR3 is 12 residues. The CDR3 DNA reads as TGTGCCACCAGCAGAAGCGGAGATACGCAGTATTTT. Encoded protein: CATSRSGDTQYF.

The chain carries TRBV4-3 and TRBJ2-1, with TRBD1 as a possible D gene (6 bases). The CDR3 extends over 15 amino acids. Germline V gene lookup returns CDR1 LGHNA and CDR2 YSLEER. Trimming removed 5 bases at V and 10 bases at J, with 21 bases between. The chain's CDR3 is CASSLEVGAPGEQFF. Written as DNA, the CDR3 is TGCGCCAGCAGCTTGGAAGTGGGGGCCCCCGGAGAGCAGTTCTTC.

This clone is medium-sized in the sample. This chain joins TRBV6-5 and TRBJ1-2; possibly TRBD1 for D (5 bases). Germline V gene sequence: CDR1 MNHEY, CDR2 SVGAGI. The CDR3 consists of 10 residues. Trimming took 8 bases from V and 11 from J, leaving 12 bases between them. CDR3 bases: TGTGCCAGCTGGGGCGGACTATACACCTTC. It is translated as CASWGGLYTF.

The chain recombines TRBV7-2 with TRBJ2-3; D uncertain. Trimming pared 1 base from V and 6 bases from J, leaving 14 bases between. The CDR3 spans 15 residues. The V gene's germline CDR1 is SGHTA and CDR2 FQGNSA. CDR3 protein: CASSLDPTLGDTQYF. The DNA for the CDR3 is TGTGCCAGCAGCTTAGACCCTACACTTGGGGATACGCAGTATTTT.

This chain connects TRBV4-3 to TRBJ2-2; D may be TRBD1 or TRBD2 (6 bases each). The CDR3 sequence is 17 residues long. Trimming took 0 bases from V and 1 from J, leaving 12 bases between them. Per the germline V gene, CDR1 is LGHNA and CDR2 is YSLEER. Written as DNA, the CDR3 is TGCGCCAGCAGCCAAGAGCCACAGGGAGGGAACACCGGGGAGCTGTTTTTT. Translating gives CASSQEPQGGNTGELFF.

CDR3 nucleotide sequence: TGCGCCAGCAGCCAAGAGGGAGGAACTGAAGCTTTCTTT. Amino acids: CASSQEGGTEAFF. The V and J genes are TRBV4-1 and TRBJ1-1, with D hard to call. V gave up 0 bases and J gave up 5 bases, with 7 bases separating them. Germline CDR1 is MGHRA and CDR2 is YSYEKL. CDR3 length: 13 residues.

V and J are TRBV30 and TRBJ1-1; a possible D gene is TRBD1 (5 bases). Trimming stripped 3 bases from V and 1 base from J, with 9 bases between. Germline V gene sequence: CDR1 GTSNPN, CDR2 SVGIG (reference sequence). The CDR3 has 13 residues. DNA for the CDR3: TGTGCCTGGAGGGGGGGGTCGAACACTGAAGCTTTCTTT. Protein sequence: CAWRGGSNTEAFF. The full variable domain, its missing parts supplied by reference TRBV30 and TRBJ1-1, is SQTIHQWPATLVQPVGSPLSLECTVEGTSNPNLYWYRQAAGRGLQLLFYSVGIGQISSEVPQNLSASRPQDRQFILSSKKLLLSDSGFYLCAWRGGSNTEAFFGQGTRLTVV.

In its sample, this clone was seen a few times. This CDR3 is CASSTGLAGMPDTQYF. CDR3 coding DNA: TGTGCCAGTAGTACAGGACTAGCGGGGATGCCAGATACGCAGTATTTT. This sequence joins TRBV19 and TRBJ2-3; 12 nucleotides line up with TRBD2. CDR1 and CDR2 (germline): LNHDA, SQIVND (reference sequence). CDR3 size: 16 residues. With V trimmed by 4 bases and J by 4 bases, 6 bases remained unmatched.

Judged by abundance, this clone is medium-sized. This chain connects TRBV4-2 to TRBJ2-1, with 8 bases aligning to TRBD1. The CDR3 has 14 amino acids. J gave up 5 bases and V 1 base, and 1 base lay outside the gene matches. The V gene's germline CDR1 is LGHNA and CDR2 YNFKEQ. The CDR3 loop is CASSQVGQDNEQFF. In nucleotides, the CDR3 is TGTGCCAGCAGCCAAGTGGGACAGGACAATGAGCAGTTCTTC.